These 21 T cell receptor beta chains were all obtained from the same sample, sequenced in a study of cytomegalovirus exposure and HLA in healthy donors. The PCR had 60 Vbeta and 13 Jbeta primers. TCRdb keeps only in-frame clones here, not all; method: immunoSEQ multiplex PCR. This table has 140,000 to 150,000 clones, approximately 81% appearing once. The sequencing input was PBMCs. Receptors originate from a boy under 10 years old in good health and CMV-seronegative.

DNA for the CDR3: TGCGCCAGCAGCCAAGTGCCTAGCGGACAAAGCTCTGGGGCCAACGTCCTGACTTTC. Protein product: CASSQVPSGQSSGANVLTF. This chain connects TRBV4-3 to TRBJ2-6; 7 positions match TRBD2. The germline CDR1 and CDR2 sequences are LGHNA and YSLEER. The J segment lost 0 bases and the V segment lost 1 base, leaving 9 bases of the junction unmatched. This CDR3 contains 19 residues.

CDR3: CASSFPEGYEQYF. The CDR3, as DNA: TGTGCCAGCAGCTTCCCGGAGGGCTACGAGCAGTACTTC. The chain is built from TRBV11-2 and TRBJ2-7; D is possibly TRBD2 (6 bases). Trimming pared 3 bases from V and 3 bases from J, leaving 9 bases between. Germline lookup yields CDR1 SGHAT and CDR2 FQNNGV. The CDR3 is made up of 13 amino acids. Supplemented by reference TRBV11-2 and TRBJ2-7, the full variable domain reads EAGVAQSPRYKIIEKRQSVAFWCNPISGHATLYWYQQILGQGPKLLIQFQNNGVVDDSQLPKDRFSAERLKGVDSTLKIQPAKLEDSAVYLCASSFPEGYEQYFGPGTRLTVT.

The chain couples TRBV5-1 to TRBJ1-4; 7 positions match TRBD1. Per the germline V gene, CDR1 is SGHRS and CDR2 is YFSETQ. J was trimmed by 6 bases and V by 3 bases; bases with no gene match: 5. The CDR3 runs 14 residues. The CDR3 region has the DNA TGCGCCAGCAGCTCCGGCACAGGGGATGAAAAACTGTTTTTT. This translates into CASSSGTGDEKLFF.

DNA for the CDR3: TGTGCCAGCGGTGGACCAGCGGAAAACACCGGGGAGCTGTTTTTT. This translates into CASGGPAENTGELFF. The chain employs TRBV28 and TRBJ2-2; a possible D gene is TRBD2 (5 bases). The germline CDR1 and CDR2 sequences are MDHEN and SYDVKM. Trimming left V 8 bases short and J 2 bases short, with 15 bases between. The CDR3 extends over 15 amino acids.

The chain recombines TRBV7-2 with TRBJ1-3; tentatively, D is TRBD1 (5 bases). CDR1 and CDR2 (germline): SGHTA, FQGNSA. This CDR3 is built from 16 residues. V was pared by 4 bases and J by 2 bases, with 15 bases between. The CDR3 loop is CASSSPDKSPGNTIYF. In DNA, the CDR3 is TGTGCCAGCAGCTCACCGGACAAGTCTCCTGGAAACACCATATATTTT.

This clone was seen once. This chain's CDR3 is CASSLTGTANQPQHF. The CDR3 DNA reads TGTGCCAGCAGCTTGACAGGCACGGCTAATCAGCCCCAGCATTTT. V gene TRBV5-5 combines with J gene TRBJ1-5; the D gene is possibly TRBD1 (5 bases). Trimming stripped 1 base from V and 4 bases from J, with 12 bases between. The CDR3 spans 15 residues. Germline V gene sequence: CDR1 SGHKS, CDR2 YYEKEE (reference sequence).

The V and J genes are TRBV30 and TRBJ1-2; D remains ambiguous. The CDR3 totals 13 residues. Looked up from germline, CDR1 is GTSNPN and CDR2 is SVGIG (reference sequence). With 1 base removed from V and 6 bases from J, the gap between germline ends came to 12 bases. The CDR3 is CAWSGGFRDGYTF. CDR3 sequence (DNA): TGTGCCTGGAGTGGCGGGTTTAGGGATGGCTACACCTTC.

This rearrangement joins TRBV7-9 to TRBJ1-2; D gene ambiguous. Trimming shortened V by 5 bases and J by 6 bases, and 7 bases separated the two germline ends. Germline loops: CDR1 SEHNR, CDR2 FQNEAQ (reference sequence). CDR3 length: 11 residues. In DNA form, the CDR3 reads TGTGCCAGCAGCCCCCGTGATGGCTACACCTTC. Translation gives CASSPRDGYTF.

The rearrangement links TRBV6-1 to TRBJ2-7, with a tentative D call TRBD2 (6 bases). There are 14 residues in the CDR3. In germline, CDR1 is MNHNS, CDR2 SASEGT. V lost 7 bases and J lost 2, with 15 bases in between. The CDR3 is CASITLGGPYEQYF. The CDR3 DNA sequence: TGTGCCAGCATAACTCTCGGGGGTCCCTACGAGCAGTACTTC.

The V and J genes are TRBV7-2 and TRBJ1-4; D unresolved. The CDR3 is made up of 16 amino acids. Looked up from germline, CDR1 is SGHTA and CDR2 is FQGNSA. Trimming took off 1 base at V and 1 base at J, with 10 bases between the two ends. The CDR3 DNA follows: TGTGCCAGCAGCTTAGTTACAGTTAAAACTAATGAAAAACTGTTTTTT. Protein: CASSLVTVKTNEKLFF. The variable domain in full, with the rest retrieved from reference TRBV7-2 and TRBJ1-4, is GAGVSQSPSNKVTEKGKDVELRCDPISGHTALYWYRQSLGQGLEFLIYFQGNSAPDKSGLPSDRFSAERTGGSVSTLTIQRTQQEDSAVYLCASSLVTVKTNEKLFFGSGTQLSVL.

As DNA, the CDR3 is TGTGCCAGCAGTCCCAAGCTAGGGTCGAGGGGGACGCCCCACAGCGGTACGCAGTATTTT. It encodes CASSPKLGSRGTPHSGTQYF. The V call is TRBV27, the J call TRBJ2-3, with a weak D call TRBD1 (6 bases). V lost 5 bases and J 8 bases, leaving 35 bases between the germline ends. CDR1 and CDR2 from the germline V gene are MNHEY and SMNVEV (reference sequence). This CDR3 spans 20 amino acids.

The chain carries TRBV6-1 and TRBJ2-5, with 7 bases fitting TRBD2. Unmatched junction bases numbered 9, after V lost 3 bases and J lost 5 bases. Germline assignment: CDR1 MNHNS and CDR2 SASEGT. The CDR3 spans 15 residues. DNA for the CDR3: TGTGCCAGCAGTGAGGCGGGACTACCAGGGGAGACCCAGTACTTC. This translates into CASSEAGLPGETQYF.

The CDR3 loop is CASSSGTGVDQPQHF. DNA of the CDR3: TGTGCCAGCAGTTCCGGGACAGGGGTCGATCAGCCCCAGCATTTT. This chain links TRBV11-3 with TRBJ1-5; 10 bases map to TRBD1. V dropped 6 bases and J dropped 5; count of bases not matched to a gene: 7. From germline, CDR1 is SGHNT and CDR2 YENEEA. CDR3 length: 15 amino acids.

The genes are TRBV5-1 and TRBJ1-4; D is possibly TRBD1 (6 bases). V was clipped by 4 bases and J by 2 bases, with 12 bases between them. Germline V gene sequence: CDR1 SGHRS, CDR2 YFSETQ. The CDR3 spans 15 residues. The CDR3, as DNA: TGCGCCAGCAGCGCCCAGGGGATCACTAATGAAAAACTGTTTTTT. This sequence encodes CASSAQGITNEKLFF. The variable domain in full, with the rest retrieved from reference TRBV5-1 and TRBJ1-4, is KAGVTQTPRYLIKTRGQQVTLSCSPISGHRSVSWYQQTPGQGLQFLFEYFSETQRNKGNFPGRFSGRQFSNSRSEMNVSTLELGDSALYLCASSAQGITNEKLFFGSGTQLSVL.

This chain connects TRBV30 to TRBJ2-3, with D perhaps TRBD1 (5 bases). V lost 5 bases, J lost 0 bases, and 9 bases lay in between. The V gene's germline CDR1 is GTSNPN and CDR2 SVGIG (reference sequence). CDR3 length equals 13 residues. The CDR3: CAWSDSSTDTQYF. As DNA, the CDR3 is TGTGCCTGGTCCGACAGTAGCACAGATACGCAGTATTTT.

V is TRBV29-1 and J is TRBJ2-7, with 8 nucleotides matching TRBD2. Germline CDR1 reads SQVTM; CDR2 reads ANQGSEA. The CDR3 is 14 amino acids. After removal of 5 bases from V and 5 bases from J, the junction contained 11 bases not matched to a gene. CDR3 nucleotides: TGCAGCGTTCTCATAGGGACTAGTATCCACGAGCAGTACTTC. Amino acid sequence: CSVLIGTSIHEQYF.

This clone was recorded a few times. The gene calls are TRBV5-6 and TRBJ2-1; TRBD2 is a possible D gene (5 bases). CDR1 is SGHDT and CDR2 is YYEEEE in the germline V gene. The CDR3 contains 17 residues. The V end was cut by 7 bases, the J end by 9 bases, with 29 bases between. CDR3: CASVSGLTEDAMSEQFF. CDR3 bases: TGTGCCAGCGTCTCAGGACTGACGGAAGACGCAATGTCTGAGCAGTTCTTC.

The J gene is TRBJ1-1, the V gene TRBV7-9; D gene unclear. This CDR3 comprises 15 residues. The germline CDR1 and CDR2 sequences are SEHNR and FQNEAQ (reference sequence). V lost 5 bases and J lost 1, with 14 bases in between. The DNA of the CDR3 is TGTGCCAGCAGCGCCCTAATTTCAGGGAACACTGAAGCTTTCTTT. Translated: CASSALISGNTEAFF.

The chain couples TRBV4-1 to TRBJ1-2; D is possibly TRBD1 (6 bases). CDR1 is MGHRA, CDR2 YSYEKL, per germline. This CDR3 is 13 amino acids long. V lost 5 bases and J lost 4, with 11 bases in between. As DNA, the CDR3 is TGCGCCAGCAGCACGGACAGTTCCTATGGCTACACCTTC. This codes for CASSTDSSYGYTF.

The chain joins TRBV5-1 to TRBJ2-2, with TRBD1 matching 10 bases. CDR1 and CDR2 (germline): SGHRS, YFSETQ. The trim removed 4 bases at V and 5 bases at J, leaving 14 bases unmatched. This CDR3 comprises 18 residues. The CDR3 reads CASSRTGTGVGGTGELFF. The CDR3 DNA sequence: TGCGCCAGCAGCCGCACCGGGACAGGGGTTGGGGGTACCGGGGAGCTGTTTTTT.

Here the CDR3 reads CASRLKPTSGSIGEQFF. CDR3 in DNA: TGTGCCAGCAGACTTAAACCGACTAGCGGGAGTATCGGTGAGCAGTTCTTC. The J gene is TRBJ2-1, the V gene TRBV27; 12 bases match TRBD2. This CDR3 comprises 17 residues. The germline V gene has CDR1 MNHEY and CDR2 SMNVEV (reference sequence). The ends lost 6 bases at V and 9 bases at J; junction bases unmatched: 15.